The 20 T cell receptor beta chains in this list originate from one sample, sequenced in a study of T cell repertoires in cytomegalovirus infection. Antigen specificity for these receptors is unknown. One entry per CDR3 protein, called by TCRdb with MiXCR from the reads. The table includes over 250,000 distinct CDR3 sequences, 22% detected once. The sample consisted of cultured PBMCs, taken from culture after CMV antigen stimulation. Receptor source: a human donor in good health (CMV status not recorded). Some clones in this sample may be carry-over from other donors' samples.

In its sample, this clonotype was seen a few times. The chain carries TRBV6-2 or TRBV6-3 and TRBJ1-5; tentatively, D is TRBD1 (5 bases). Germline V gene sequence: CDR1 MNHEY, CDR2 SVGEGT. The CDR3 loop spans 14 amino acids. V lost 7 bases, J lost 7 bases, and 17 bases lay in between. The CDR3 nucleotides are TGTGCCAGCACCCTCACCTGGGGGTTGCAGCCCCAGCATTTT. This sequence encodes CASTLTWGLQPQHF.

The J gene is TRBJ2-7, the V gene TRBV7-2; D is possibly TRBD2 (6 bases). Germline-derived CDR1 and CDR2 are SGHTA and FQGNSA. The CDR3 covers 14 residues. V was clipped by 5 bases and J by 3 bases, with 14 bases between them. The chain's CDR3 is CASSPRDLIYEQYF. The CDR3 DNA reads TGTGCCAGCAGCCCGCGGGACTTGATCTACGAGCAGTACTTC.

A few counts support this clonotype. V gene TRBV19 combines with J gene TRBJ2-2; TRBD1 matches 8 bases. V lost 6 bases, J lost 6 bases, and 3 bases stayed unmatched. Germline V gene sequence: CDR1 LNHDA, CDR2 SQIVND (reference sequence). This CDR3 region has 13 residues. The CDR3 DNA reads TGTGCCAGTAGGCACAGGGGGGCCGGGGAGCTGTTTTTT. This translates into CASRHRGAGELFF.

This clonotype was counted many times. The rearrangement uses TRBV27 and TRBJ2-1; 7 bases match TRBD2. The CDR3 contains 13 residues. The germline V gene encodes CDR1 MNHEY and CDR2 SMNVEV (reference sequence). The V and J ends lost 3 bases and 14 bases, in that order; junction bases with no gene match: 10. This CDR3 reads CASSFYLGGRKFF. CDR3 nucleotides: TGTGCCAGCAGTTTTTACCTGGGGGGGAGAAAGTTCTTC.

The rearrangement joins TRBV18 to TRBJ2-7, with D hard to call. V gave up 2 bases and J gave up 4 bases, with 9 bases separating them. The CDR3 has 13 residues. The germline gives CDR1 KGHSH, CDR2 LQKENI. CDR3 sequence reads: CASSPVPDYEQYV. In DNA, the CDR3 is TGTGCCAGCTCACCAGTCCCTGATTACGAGCAGTACGTC.

The rearrangement links TRBV12-3 or TRBV12-4 to TRBJ1-1; tentative D call: TRBD1 (5 bases). The V and J ends lost 6 bases and 3 bases respectively, with 11 bases between them. The CDR3 runs to 13 residues. The CDR3 protein is CASSHGRDTEAFF. CDR3 bases: TGTGCCAGCAGCCACGGCAGGGACACTGAAGCTTTCTTT.

The V call is TRBV12-3 or TRBV12-4, the J call TRBJ2-3; TRBD2 aligns across 11 bases. V gave up 5 bases and J gave up 5 bases; unmatched junction bases: 6. The CDR3 is made up of 15 amino acids. The CDR3 sequence: CASSKRGLAEDTQYF. CDR3 in DNA: TGTGCCAGCAGTAAGAGGGGACTAGCGGAAGATACGCAGTATTTT.

CDR3 protein: CASSLGGWDTEAFF. The CDR3 DNA is TGTGCCAGCAGTTTAGGAGGGTGGGACACTGAAGCTTTCTTT. This rearrangement joins TRBV28 to TRBJ1-1; D unclear. CDR3 size: 14 residues. CDR1 is MDHEN and CDR2 is SYDVKM in the germline V gene. Trimming cost V 2 bases and J 3 bases, with 10 bases left between them.

The V call is TRBV4-1, the J call TRBJ1-5, with TRBD1 as a possible D gene (5 bases). Germline-derived CDR1 and CDR2 are MGHRA and YSYEKL. The germline V and J ends were trimmed by 1 base and 5 bases, with 12 bases remaining between them. The CDR3 is made up of 15 amino acids. The CDR3 coding sequence is TGCGCCAGCAGCCAAGCCACAGGAGCGGATCAGCCCCAGCATTTT. Its translation: CASSQATGADQPQHF.

The V gene is TRBV18, the J gene TRBJ1-5; unclear D gene. This CDR3 has 13 amino acids. V lost 1 base to trimming and J lost 7 bases, with 8 bases between them. Germline V gene lookup returns CDR1 KGHSH and CDR2 LQKENI. Written as DNA, the CDR3 is TGTGCCAGCTCACCACGGGCGCCGCAGCCCCAGCATTTT. Translating gives CASSPRAPQPQHF.

This clonotype was detected many times. The chain has TRBV19 and TRBJ2-5; TRBD1 is a possible D gene (6 bases). This CDR3 is 14 amino acids long. CDR1 and CDR2 from the germline V gene are LNHDA and SQIVND (reference sequence). V was clipped by 4 bases and J by 1 base, with 10 bases between them. The CDR3 DNA reads as TGTGCCAGTAGTACCGGGACACCCCAAGAGACCCAGTACTTC. Encoded protein: CASSTGTPQETQYF.

The chain has TRBV7-2 and TRBJ1-2; D uncertain. The V gene's germline CDR1 is SGHTA and CDR2 FQGNSA. The CDR3 has 14 residues. Trimming cost V 5 bases and J 6 bases, with 16 bases left between them. CDR3 coding DNA: TGTGCCAGCAGCATGAGAGCCGTCATTAATGGCTACACCTTC. Residues: CASSMRAVINGYTF.

This clonotype was seen at least ten times. At one boundary the junction diverges from the germline segment, which might be a read error. CDR3 sequence (DNA): TGTGCCAGCAGCTTAGGGAGGGGCCGCAATCAACCCCAGCATTTT. Translation gives CASSLGRGRNQPQHF. This chain connects TRBV7-2 to TRBJ1-5, with D tentatively TRBD1 (5 bases). The CDR3 spans 15 residues. Germline CDR1 SGHTA, CDR2 FQGNSA.

The V and J genes are TRBV24-1 and TRBJ2-5, with a weak D call TRBD2 (7 bases). The CDR3 extends over 14 amino acids. Germline assignment: CDR1 KGHDR and CDR2 SFDVKD. Trimming took off 9 bases at V and 5 bases at J, with 18 bases between the two ends. CDR3 residues: CATGAGATGETQYF. CDR3 bases: TGTGCCACCGGTGCGGGGGCGACGGGGGAGACCCAGTACTTC.

The chain links TRBV25-1 to TRBJ2-7, with D unresolved. Germline V CDR1 and CDR2: MGHDK, SYGVNS. The CDR3 has 12 residues. Trimming removed 7 bases from V and 4 bases from J, with 11 bases in between. The CDR3 loop is CASTESGYEQYF. The CDR3 nucleotides are TGTGCCAGCACCGAGTCCGGGTACGAGCAGTACTTC.

The table lists this clonotype with a few counts. J is TRBJ2-1 and V is TRBV20-1; 7 positions agree with TRBD1. The germline gives CDR1 DFQATT, CDR2 SNEGSKA (reference sequence). J gave up 7 bases and V 7 bases, and 16 bases lay outside the gene matches. The CDR3 is made up of 15 amino acids. The DNA for the CDR3 is TGCAGTGTTAACCCCAGGGGGAAGGCTTTGAATGAGCAGTTCTTC. Protein product: CSVNPRGKALNEQFF.

At least ten counts were recorded for this clonotype. The chain's CDR3 is CASSDYGQGYTF. CDR3 nucleotide sequence: TGTGCCAGCAGCGACTACGGACAGGGCTACACCTTC. The rearrangement uses TRBV7-2 and TRBJ1-2; possible D gene TRBD1, 6 bases. This CDR3 region has 12 residues. Looked up from germline, CDR1 is SGHTA and CDR2 is FQGNSA. Trimming stripped 5 bases from V and 8 bases from J, with 12 bases between.

This clonotype came up many times. The V and J genes are TRBV7-2 and TRBJ1-5; a possible D gene is TRBD1 (6 bases). Germline V gene data show CDR1 as SGHTA and CDR2 as FQGNSA. Trimming shortened V by 0 bases and J by 7 bases, and 16 bases separated the two germline ends. This CDR3 is built from 16 residues. As DNA, the CDR3 is TGTGCCAGCAGCTTAGCGCCACAGGGTGGCTCGCAGCCCCAGCATTTT. Protein product: CASSLAPQGGSQPQHF.

The rearrangement uses TRBV10-3 and TRBJ2-5; 15 positions agree with TRBD2. The germline V gene encodes CDR1 ENHRY and CDR2 SYGVKD. The CDR3 is 17 amino acids. V trimming: 4 bases; J trimming: 3 bases; junction bases outside the gene matches: 6. CDR3 region: CAISARTSGGEKETQYF. The CDR3 DNA is TGTGCCATCAGTGCCCGGACTAGCGGGGGGGAAAAAGAGACCCAGTACTTC.

The chain uses TRBV7-2 and TRBJ2-6, with D perhaps TRBD1 or TRBD2 (5 bases each). The germline V gene encodes CDR1 SGHTA and CDR2 FQGNSA. CDR3 length equals 18 residues. V was trimmed by 1 base and J by 0 bases, leaving 13 bases between them. CDR3 bases: TGTGCCAGCAGCTTAGTCGGGACCAGCCTCTCTGGGGCCAACGTCCTGACTTTC. It yields the protein CASSLVGTSLSGANVLTF. The full variable domain, its missing parts supplied by reference TRBV7-2 and TRBJ2-6, is GAGVSQSPSNKVTEKGKDVELRCDPISGHTALYWYRQSLGQGLEFLIYFQGNSAPDKSGLPSDRFSAERTGGSVSTLTIQRTQQEDSAVYLCASSLVGTSLSGANVLTFGAGSRLTVL.